These 32 T cell receptor beta chains were sequenced from one sample in a study of vaccination and CD4 T cells after COVID-19. The antigens of these receptors remain unknown. Described treatment: roughly 11-day PBMC culture with coronavirus spike peptide pools or control peptides (ViraFEST assay). Oncomine TCR Beta short-read sequencing was applied to DNA from cultured CD4+ T cells. TCRdb reprocessed the PCR reads via MiXCR and lists one record per CDR3 protein. The table lists 15,000 or so distinct CDR3 sequences, around 45% of them singletons. Sample: CD4+ T cells from blood, cultured in vitro. These receptors originate from a human donor who had recovered from COVID-19.

Judged by abundance, this clonotype is medium-sized. The rearrangement joins TRBV6-1 to TRBJ1-5, with D possibly TRBD1 on 6 matching bases. The CDR3 covers 16 residues. Germline CDR1 MNHNS, CDR2 SASEGT. V was clipped by 5 bases and J by 0 bases, with 14 bases between them. CDR3 bases: TGTGCCAGCAGTATAGGGACACAGTATAGCAATCAGCCCCAGCATTTT. It is translated as CASSIGTQYSNQPQHF.

This clonotype was counted a few times. The V and J genes are TRBV11-2 and TRBJ2-3, with D hard to call. The CDR3 totals 13 residues. The V gene's germline CDR1 is SGHAT and CDR2 FQNNGV. Trimming took off 3 bases at V and 0 bases at J, with 4 bases between the two ends. Here the CDR3 reads CASSFLSTDTQYF. In nucleotides, the CDR3 is TGTGCCAGCAGCTTTTTAAGCACAGATACGCAGTATTTT.

CDR3: CASSRAKGNQPQHF. In DNA, the CDR3 is TGTGCCAGTAGCCGGGCAAAGGGGAATCAGCCCCAGCATTTT. The gene calls are TRBV19 and TRBJ1-5, with D perhaps matching TRBD1 (5 bases). CDR3 size: 14 residues. Germline V gene sequence: CDR1 LNHDA, CDR2 SQIVND (reference sequence). The germline V and J ends were trimmed by 6 bases and 4 bases, with 13 bases remaining between them.

The J gene is TRBJ2-7, the V gene TRBV20-1; D might be TRBD1 (5 bases). There are 16 residues in the CDR3. Germline V CDR1 and CDR2: DFQATT, SNEGSKA (reference sequence). V lost 4 bases to trimming and J lost 2 bases, with 21 bases between them. The CDR3 loop reads CSATNFQQVTAYEQYF. The CDR3 coding sequence is TGCAGTGCTACTAACTTCCAACAGGTCACAGCCTACGAGCAGTACTTC.

Judged by abundance, this clonotype is medium-sized. The rearrangement joins TRBV27 to TRBJ1-5, with D possibly TRBD1 on 5 matching bases. The V end lost 3 bases, the J end lost 5 bases, and 14 bases lay between the germline ends. Germline CDR1 and CDR2: MNHEY and SMNVEV (reference sequence). The CDR3 spans 15 residues. As DNA, the CDR3 is TGTGCCAGCAGTTTCAGGGCGGGCAACTATCAGCCCCAGCATTTT. The encoded protein is CASSFRAGNYQPQHF.

CDR3 sequence: CSARVAGTGASGYTF. CDR3 in DNA: TGCAGTGCTAGAGTCGCGGGGACAGGGGCGAGCGGCTACACCTTC. The gene calls are TRBV20-1 and TRBJ1-2; 10 bases match TRBD1. V lost 1 base to trimming and J lost 8 bases; unmatched junction nucleotides: 10. Looked up from germline, CDR1 is DFQATT and CDR2 is SNEGSKA (reference sequence). This CDR3 is built from 15 residues.

This clonotype was detected a few times. The genes are TRBV24-1 and TRBJ1-5; D not resolved. The germline CDR1 and CDR2 sequences are KGHDR and SFDVKD. This CDR3 has 14 residues. Trimming took off 6 bases at V and 1 base at J, with 9 bases between the two ends. The CDR3 DNA reads TGTGCCACCAGTCAGACTGGGAGCAATCAGCCCCAGCATTTT. Amino acid sequence: CATSQTGSNQPQHF.

This chain connects TRBV5-4 to TRBJ1-3, with a weak D call TRBD1 (5 bases). The CDR3 runs 17 residues. Looked up from germline, CDR1 is SGHNT and CDR2 is YYREEE (reference sequence). V was cut by 2 bases and J by 5 bases, with 20 bases left in between. This chain's CDR3 is CASSFPRGIGMRNTIYF. The CDR3 DNA reads TGTGCCAGCAGCTTCCCGCGGGGGATTGGAATGAGAAACACCATATATTTT.

This clonotype was seen a few times. The genes are TRBV5-4 and TRBJ2-1; 9 bases align to TRBD2. The trim removed 4 bases at V and 8 bases at J, leaving 19 bases unmatched. This CDR3 region has 18 residues. Looked up from germline, CDR1 is SGHNT and CDR2 is YYREEE (reference sequence). The CDR3 is CASSAGFYPRREGDEQFF. As DNA, the CDR3 is TGTGCCAGCAGCGCTGGGTTCTACCCGCGGCGGGAGGGCGATGAGCAGTTCTTC.

This clonotype has just a few counts. The chain couples TRBV6-5 to TRBJ2-1, with a possible D match to TRBD1 (5 bases). Germline V gene data show CDR1 as MNHEY and CDR2 as SVGAGI. Between the trimmed V and J ends, which lost 0 bases and 7 bases, there was a span of 13 bases. The CDR3 is 15 amino acids. The CDR3 here is CASSYSFRVVNEQFF. DNA of the CDR3: TGTGCCAGCAGTTACTCGTTCAGGGTGGTTAATGAGCAGTTCTTC.

V and J are TRBV2 and TRBJ1-3, with D uncertain. Germline V gene lookup returns CDR1 SNHLY and CDR2 FYNNEI. The CDR3 is 14 amino acids. V shed 4 bases and J shed 0 bases, with 7 bases lying between them. CDR3 coding DNA: TGTGCCAGCAGTGCGGCCACCTCTGGAAACACCATATATTTT. Translated: CASSAATSGNTIYF.

The chain carries TRBV20-1 and TRBJ2-7; TRBD1 aligns across 8 bases. Per the germline V gene, CDR1 is DFQATT and CDR2 is SNEGSKA (reference sequence). Trimming at V came to 4 bases and at J to 6 bases, leaving 11 bases not matched to a gene. This CDR3 has 14 residues. The CDR3 reads CSAITGTGYSEQYF. In nucleotides, the CDR3 is TGCAGTGCTATTACCGGGACAGGCTACTCCGAGCAGTACTTC.

This chain connects TRBV20-1 to TRBJ2-7, with 11 bases matching TRBD1. The CDR3 has 14 amino acids. Germline loops: CDR1 DFQATT, CDR2 SNEGSKA (reference sequence). V trimming: 1 base; J trimming: 3 bases; junction bases outside the gene matches: 2. Here the CDR3 DNA reads TGCAGTGCTAGAGTGGGGACAGGGGGCTACGAGCAGTACTTC. This encodes CSARVGTGGYEQYF.

The rearrangement uses TRBV5-5 and TRBJ2-1; TRBD2 is a possible D gene (6 bases). The CDR3 is 15 residues long. V lost 7 bases to trimming and J lost 7 bases, with 21 bases between them. Germline V gene lookup returns CDR1 SGHKS and CDR2 YYEKEE (reference sequence). This CDR3 is CASCLSRPGGNEQFF. As DNA, the CDR3 is TGTGCCAGCTGTCTCTCGCGCCCTGGAGGGAATGAGCAGTTCTTC.

The V gene is TRBV5-1, the J gene TRBJ2-5; 8 nucleotides agree with TRBD1. V was clipped by 0 bases and J by 4 bases; unmatched bases: 5. CDR1 is SGHRS, CDR2 YFSETQ, per germline. The CDR3 covers 15 residues. The CDR3 loop is CASSLEARGRETQYF. The CDR3 DNA is TGCGCCAGCAGCTTGGAAGCCAGGGGGCGAGAGACCCAGTACTTC.

Regarding this clonotype: At one end the junction does not follow the germline gene, possibly because of a read error. The CDR3 nucleotides are TGTGCCAGCAGCTTAGGGGAGCAGCACGGATCCCAAGAATTT. This codes for CASSLGEQHGSQEF. The rearrangement links TRBV7-2 to TRBJ1-1, with unresolved D. The length of the CDR3 is 14 residues. The germline CDR1 and CDR2 sequences are SGHTA and FQGNSA.

This chain connects TRBV20-1 to TRBJ2-1; D gene uncertain. This CDR3 is 14 amino acids long. Per germline, CDR1 DFQATT and CDR2 SNEGSKA (reference sequence). V dropped 6 bases and J dropped 6 bases, with 18 bases sitting between them. The CDR3 region has the DNA TGCAGTGCCAAACTTCTCCGGACGCCCAATGAGCAGTTCTTC. Amino acid sequence: CSAKLLRTPNEQFF.

This clonotype was found a few times. The chain combines TRBV6-2 or TRBV6-3 with TRBJ1-5, with TRBD1 as a possible D gene (5 bases). Germline CDR1 and CDR2: MNHEY and SVGEGT. Trimming shortened V by 4 bases and J by 3 bases, and 13 bases separated the two germline ends. The CDR3 spans 15 residues. The CDR3 region is CASSSRDGFNQPQHF. The CDR3 DNA reads TGTGCCAGCAGTTCCCGGGACGGCTTCAATCAGCCCCAGCATTTT.

This clonotype was observed a few times. The genes are TRBV30 and TRBJ2-5; TRBD1 is a possible D gene (6 bases). The V gene lost 0 bases and the J gene lost 2 bases, with 13 bases spanning the gap. CDR1 is GTSNPN, CDR2 SVGIG, per germline (reference sequence). This CDR3 is 15 amino acids long. The CDR3 DNA is TGTGCCTGGAGTGTGAATCTAGGACAGCAAGAGACCCAGTACTTC. Translating gives CAWSVNLGQQETQYF.

Here the CDR3 reads CASRLTGVVAEAFF. As DNA, the CDR3 is TGTGCCAGCAGACTTACAGGGGTGGTGGCTGAAGCTTTCTTT. This chain joins TRBV7-3 and TRBJ1-1; 7 bases match TRBD1. Germline V CDR1 and CDR2: SGHTA, FQGTGA. The CDR3 runs to 14 residues. V was pared by 6 bases and J by 6 bases, with 10 bases of the junction left unmatched.

V and J are TRBV5-4 and TRBJ1-1, with D hard to call. The CDR3 is 14 residues long. Germline V gives CDR1 SGHNT, CDR2 YYREEE (reference sequence). V was trimmed by 0 bases and J by 1 base, leaving 7 bases between them. The CDR3 region is CASSLAQRNTEAFF. DNA for the CDR3: TGTGCCAGCAGCTTGGCCCAGCGGAACACTGAAGCTTTCTTT.

This rearrangement joins TRBV30 to TRBJ1-1; D uncertain. Trimming left V 4 bases short and J 1 base short, with 4 bases between. CDR3 size: 11 residues. Germline-derived CDR1 and CDR2 are GTSNPN and SVGIG (reference sequence). The chain's CDR3 is CAWTRNTEAFF. The CDR3 region has the DNA TGTGCCTGGACCAGGAACACTGAAGCTTTCTTT.

This rearrangement joins TRBV6-1 to TRBJ1-4; 7 bases are a match to TRBD1. Per germline, CDR1 MNHNS and CDR2 SASEGT. V trimming: 8 bases; J trimming: 0 bases; junction bases outside the gene matches: 0. CDR3 length equals 13 residues. This CDR3 reads CASGQATNEKLFF. The CDR3 region has the DNA TGTGCCAGCGGACAGGCAACTAATGAAAAACTGTTTTTT.

This CDR3 reads CATSRASPTSRTNTGELFF. In nucleotides, the CDR3 is TGTGCCACCAGCAGAGCTTCCCCAACTAGCCGCACGAACACCGGGGAGCTGTTTTTT. The chain recombines TRBV15 with TRBJ2-2, with D possibly TRBD2 on 6 matching bases. In germline, CDR1 is LNHNV, CDR2 YYDKDF (reference sequence). The CDR3 totals 19 residues. Between the trimmed V and J ends, which lost 1 base and 0 bases, there was a span of 18 bases.

This chain uses TRBV12-3 or TRBV12-4 with TRBJ2-7; unclear D gene. This CDR3 region has 14 residues. Trimming stripped 6 bases from V and 0 bases from J, with 12 bases between. The CDR3 here is CASSSLGISYEQYF. The DNA of the CDR3 is TGTGCCAGCAGCAGTCTTGGCATCTCCTACGAGCAGTACTTC.

The gene calls are TRBV15 and TRBJ1-5; D is unresolved. CDR3 length equals 17 residues. Trimming cost V 0 bases and J 2 bases, with 14 bases left between them. Germline assignment: CDR1 LNHNV and CDR2 YYDKDF (reference sequence). The CDR3 sequence is CATSRDLPMVGNQPQHF. Written as DNA, the CDR3 is TGTGCCACCAGCAGAGATCTCCCCATGGTAGGCAATCAGCCCCAGCATTTT.

This clonotype was counted only a few times. The V and J genes are TRBV7-2 and TRBJ1-2; perhaps TRBD1 as D (6 bases). V lost 4 bases to trimming and J lost 8 bases, with 14 bases between them. Germline V gene lookup returns CDR1 SGHTA and CDR2 FQGNSA. The CDR3 spans 13 residues. CDR3 nucleotides: TGTGCCAGCAGCTCATCGACAGGATGGGGCTACACCTTC. Protein product: CASSSSTGWGYTF.

This sequence joins TRBV20-1 and TRBJ1-4; D uncertain. Germline V CDR1 and CDR2: DFQATT, SNEGSKA (reference sequence). CDR3 length: 13 residues. The ends were cut back, 6 bases at V and 0 bases at J, with 8 bases in the middle. The CDR3 DNA reads as TGCAGTGCGTTAGACGCAACTAATGAAAAACTGTTTTTT. The encoded protein is CSALDATNEKLFF.

J is TRBJ1-1 and V is TRBV7-8; 10 positions match TRBD1. The trim removed 6 bases at V and 5 bases at J, leaving 6 bases unmatched. Germline CDR1 and CDR2: SGHVS and FQNEAQ. The CDR3 length is 14 residues. The CDR3 nucleotides are TGTGCCAGCAGGCAGGGACAGGGGAGGACTGAAGCTTTCTTT. Protein: CASRQGQGRTEAFF.

In DNA form, the CDR3 reads TGTGCCAGCAGCCCCCAGGGTATTGGAGAGACCCAGTACTTC. Its translation: CASSPQGIGETQYF. This chain connects TRBV6-2 or TRBV6-3 to TRBJ2-5; tentative D call: TRBD1 (5 bases). This CDR3 has 14 residues. From germline, CDR1 is MNHEY and CDR2 SVGEGT. V was shortened by 6 bases and J by 4 bases, with 15 bases between the two germline ends.

CDR3 sequence: CASSYSRSAITEAFF. DNA of the CDR3: TGTGCCAGCAGTTACTCTAGGAGCGCGATCACTGAAGCTTTCTTT. V and J are TRBV6-2 or TRBV6-3 and TRBJ1-1; no definite D call. The V gene's germline CDR1 is MNHEY and CDR2 SVGEGT. Trimming took 0 bases from V and 4 from J, leaving 12 bases between them. CDR3 length equals 15 residues.

A few counts support this clonotype. V usage is TRBV20-1 and J usage is TRBJ2-5; D gene ambiguous. The CDR3 consists of 13 residues. Trimming took 6 bases from V and 6 from J, leaving 17 bases between them. Per the germline V gene, CDR1 is DFQATT and CDR2 is SNEGSKA (reference sequence). CDR3 nucleotide sequence: TGCAGTGCCGAAGAGGTCTCGTGGAAGACCCAGTACTTC. This translates into CSAEEVSWKTQYF.